This T cell receptor (beta chain) was profiled in a study of T cell responses to AZD1222 COVID-19 vaccine. Measured with immunoSEQ multiplex PCR; TCRdb has only the in-frame clones, and not every one. The sample has fewer than 85,000 clones; 80% to 90% are singletons. The CDR3 is 13 amino acids. Trimming removed 6 bases from V and 0 bases from J, with 8 bases in between. Per the germline V gene, CDR1 is MRHNA and CDR2 is SNTAGT. Sequenced material: peripheral blood, taken 28 days after the second AZD1222 dose. The receptor's source is an adult who received the AZD1222 COVID-19 vaccine. The chain uses TRBV6-4 and TRBJ1-1; D gene uncertain. In DNA, the CDR3 is TGTGCCAGCAGGATCAGTGTGAACACTGAAGCTTTCTTT. Its translation: CASRISVNTEAFF.